The TCR beta chain under discussion was sequenced for a study of type 1 regulatory T cells. Study-level background: T-allo10 is a Tr1-enriched, alloantigen-specific CD4 T cell product made in vitro.

Of note for this clonotype: Antigen specificity is unknown.

Germline CDR1 and CDR2: KGHSH and LQKENI. V lost 3 bases and J lost 5, with 11 bases in between. The CDR3 runs to 14 residues. TCRdb re-called the reads with MiXCR, one entry per CDR3 protein. The table has 25,000 or so distinct CDR3 sequences, 72% seen once; the top ten hold 11% to 15%. This receptor was obtained from a human donor in good health. Sequenced: cultured T cells, either the whole culture or a sorted T cell fraction (not recorded which). The subset was: Tr1-enriched cell product generated in vitro against host alloantigens. V usage is TRBV18 and J usage is TRBJ2-1; a possible D gene is TRBD2 (5 bases). In nucleotides, the CDR3 is TGTGCCAGCTCACCCTCGTGGGAGAACAATGAGCAGTTCTTC. Its protein is CASSPSWENNEQFF.